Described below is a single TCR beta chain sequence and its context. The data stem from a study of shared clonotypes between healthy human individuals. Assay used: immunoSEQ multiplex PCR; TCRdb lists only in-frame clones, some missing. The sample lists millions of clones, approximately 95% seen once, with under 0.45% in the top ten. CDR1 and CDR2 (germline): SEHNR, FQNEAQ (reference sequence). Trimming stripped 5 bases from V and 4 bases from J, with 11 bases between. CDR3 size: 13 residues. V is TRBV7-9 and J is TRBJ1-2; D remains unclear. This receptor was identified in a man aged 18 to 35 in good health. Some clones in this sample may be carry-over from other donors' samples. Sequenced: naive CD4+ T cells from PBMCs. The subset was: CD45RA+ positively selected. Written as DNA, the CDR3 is TGTGCCAGCAGCCCTGCTACCTTCTATGGCTACACCTTC. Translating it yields CASSPATFYGYTF.